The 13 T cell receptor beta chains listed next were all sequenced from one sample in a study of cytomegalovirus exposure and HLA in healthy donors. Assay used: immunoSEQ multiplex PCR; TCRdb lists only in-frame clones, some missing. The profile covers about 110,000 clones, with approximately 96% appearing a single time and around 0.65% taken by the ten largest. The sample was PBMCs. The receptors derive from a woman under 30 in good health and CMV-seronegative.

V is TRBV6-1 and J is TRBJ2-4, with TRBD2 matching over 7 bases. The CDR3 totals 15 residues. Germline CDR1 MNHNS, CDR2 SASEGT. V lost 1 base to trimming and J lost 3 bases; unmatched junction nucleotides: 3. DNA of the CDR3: TGTGCCAGCAGTGAAGTCAGCGGGGACAAAAACATTCAGTACTTC. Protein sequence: CASSEVSGDKNIQYF.

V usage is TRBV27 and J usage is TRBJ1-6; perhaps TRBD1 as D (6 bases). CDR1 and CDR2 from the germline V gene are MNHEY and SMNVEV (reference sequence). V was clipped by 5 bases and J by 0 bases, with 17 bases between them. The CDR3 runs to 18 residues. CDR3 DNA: TGTGCCAGCAGTCCGTACGAGACAGGCCTCTCCTATAATTCACCCCTCCACTTT. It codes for CASSPYETGLSYNSPLHF.

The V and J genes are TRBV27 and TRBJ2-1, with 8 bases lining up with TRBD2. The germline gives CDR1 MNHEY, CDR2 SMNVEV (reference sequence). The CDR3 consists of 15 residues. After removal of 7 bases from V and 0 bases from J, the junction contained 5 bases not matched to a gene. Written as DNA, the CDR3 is TGTGCCAGCAACCGCGGGGGGACCTCCTACAATGAGCAGTTCTTC. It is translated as CASNRGGTSYNEQFF.

The CDR3 DNA reads TGTGCCTGGAGGGGACAGCTCCAAGAGACCCAGTACTTC. Amino acid sequence: CAWRGQLQETQYF. The chain is built from TRBV30 and TRBJ2-5, with 7 bases aligning to TRBD1. The length of the CDR3 is 13 residues. The V segment lost 3 bases and the J segment 1 base; nucleotides outside the gene matches: 2. Germline loops: CDR1 GTSNPN, CDR2 SVGIG (reference sequence). Variable domain in full (rest from reference TRBV30 and TRBJ2-5): SQTIHQWPATLVQPVGSPLSLECTVEGTSNPNLYWYRQAAGRGLQLLFYSVGIGQISSEVPQNLSASRPQDRQFILSSKKLLLSDSGFYLCAWRGQLQETQYFGPGTRLLVL.

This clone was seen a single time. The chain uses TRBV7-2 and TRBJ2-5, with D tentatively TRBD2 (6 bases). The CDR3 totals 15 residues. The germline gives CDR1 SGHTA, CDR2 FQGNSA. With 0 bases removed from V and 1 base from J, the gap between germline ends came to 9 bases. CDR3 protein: CASSLAALAQETQYF. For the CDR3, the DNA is TGTGCCAGCAGCTTAGCAGCACTAGCCCAAGAGACCCAGTACTTC.

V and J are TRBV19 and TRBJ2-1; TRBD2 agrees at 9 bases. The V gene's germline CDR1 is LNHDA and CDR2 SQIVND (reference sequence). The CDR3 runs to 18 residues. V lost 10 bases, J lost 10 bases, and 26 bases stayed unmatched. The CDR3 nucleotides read TGTGCCACCAAAAAAGGGGGACTTTCGGCTAGCGGGGTGGACGAGCAGTTCTTC. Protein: CATKKGGLSASGVDEQFF. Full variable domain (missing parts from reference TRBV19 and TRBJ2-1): DGGITQSPKYLFRKEGQNVTLSCEQNLNHDAMYWYRQDPGQGLRLIYYSQIVNDFQKGDIAEGYSVSREKKESFPLTVTSAQKNPTAFYLCATKKGGLSASGVDEQFFGPGTRLTVL.

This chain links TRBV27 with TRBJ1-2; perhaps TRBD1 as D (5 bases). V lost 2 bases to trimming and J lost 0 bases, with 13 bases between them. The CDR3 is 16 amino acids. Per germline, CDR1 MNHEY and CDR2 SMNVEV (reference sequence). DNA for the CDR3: TGTGCCAGCAGTTTAGTTGGGGCCCCAGCTAACTATGGCTACACCTTC. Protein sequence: CASSLVGAPANYGYTF.

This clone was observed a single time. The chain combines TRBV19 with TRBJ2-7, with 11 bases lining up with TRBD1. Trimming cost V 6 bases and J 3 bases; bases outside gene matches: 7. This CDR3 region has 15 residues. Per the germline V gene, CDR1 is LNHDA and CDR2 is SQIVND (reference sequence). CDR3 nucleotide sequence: TGTGCCAGTAGATTTTCCGGGACAGGGGGCTACGAGCAGTACTTC. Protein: CASRFSGTGGYEQYF.

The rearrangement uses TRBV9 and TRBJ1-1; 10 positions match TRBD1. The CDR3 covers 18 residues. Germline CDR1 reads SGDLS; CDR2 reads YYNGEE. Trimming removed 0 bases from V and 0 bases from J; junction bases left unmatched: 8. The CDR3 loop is CASSVGGDRGLMNTEAFF. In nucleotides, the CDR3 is TGTGCCAGCAGCGTAGGAGGAGACAGGGGGCTCATGAACACTGAAGCTTTCTTT.

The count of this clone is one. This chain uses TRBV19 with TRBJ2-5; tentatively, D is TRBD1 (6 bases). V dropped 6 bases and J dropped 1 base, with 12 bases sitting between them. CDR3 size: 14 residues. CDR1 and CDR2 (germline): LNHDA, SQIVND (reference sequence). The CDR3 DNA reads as TGTGCCAGTAGCCTGACAGGCAGCCAAGAGACCCAGTACTTC. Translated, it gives CASSLTGSQETQYF.

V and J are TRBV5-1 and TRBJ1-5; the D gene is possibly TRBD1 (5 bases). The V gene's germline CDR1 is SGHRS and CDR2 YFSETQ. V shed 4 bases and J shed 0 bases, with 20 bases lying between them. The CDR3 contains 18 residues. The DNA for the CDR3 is TGCGCCAGCAGCCGGGAGGGACGACAGCTACTTAGCAATCAGCCCCAGCATTTT. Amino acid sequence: CASSREGRQLLSNQPQHF.

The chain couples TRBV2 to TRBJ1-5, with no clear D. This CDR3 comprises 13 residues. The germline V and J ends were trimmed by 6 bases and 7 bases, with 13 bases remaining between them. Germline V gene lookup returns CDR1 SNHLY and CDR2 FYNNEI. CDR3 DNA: TGTGCCAGCAGGGAAACGCAGGCCCAGCCCCAGCATTTT. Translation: CASRETQAQPQHF.

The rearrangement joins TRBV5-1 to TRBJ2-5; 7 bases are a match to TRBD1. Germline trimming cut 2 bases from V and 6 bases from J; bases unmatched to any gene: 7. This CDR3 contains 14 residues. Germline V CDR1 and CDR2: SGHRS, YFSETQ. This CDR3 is CASSFGTEGQTQYF. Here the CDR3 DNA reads TGCGCCAGCAGCTTTGGGACAGAGGGTCAGACCCAGTACTTC.